The T cell receptor (beta chain) under discussion was sequenced for a study of blood T cell repertoires in COVID-19. This CDR3 is 15 amino acids long. V trimming: 4 bases; J trimming: 2 bases; junction bases outside the gene matches: 4. The germline V gene has CDR1 SGHDT and CDR2 YYEEEE. Authors' data handling: Nucleated cell number was recorded as an estimate derived from reference gene primer amplification. The repertoire was sequenced with immunoSEQ multiplex PCR; TCRdb's copy has only in-frame clones and lacks some. V and J calls and clone size are given by that table; D and trimming were obtained from the DNA. The sample records 120,000 to 150,000 clones, around 84% being singletons.

The sequence came from a man in his 60s with active or convalescent COVID-19. The chain has TRBV5-6 and TRBJ2-7, with TRBD2 identical over 12 bases. Input material: peripheral blood. For the CDR3, the DNA is TGTGCCAGCAGCCCGTGGACTAGCGGGGCCTACGAGCAGTACTTC. It codes for CASSPWTSGAYEQYF.